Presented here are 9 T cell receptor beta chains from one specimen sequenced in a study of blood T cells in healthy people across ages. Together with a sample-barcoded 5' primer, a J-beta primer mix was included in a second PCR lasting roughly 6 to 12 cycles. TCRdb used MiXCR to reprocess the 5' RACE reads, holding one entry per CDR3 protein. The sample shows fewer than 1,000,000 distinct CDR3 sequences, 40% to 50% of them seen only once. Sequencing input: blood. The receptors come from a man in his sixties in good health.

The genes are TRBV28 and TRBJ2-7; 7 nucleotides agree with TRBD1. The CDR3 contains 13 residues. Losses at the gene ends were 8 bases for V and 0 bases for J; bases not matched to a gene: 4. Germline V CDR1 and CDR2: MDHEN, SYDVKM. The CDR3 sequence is CASRTGISYEQYF. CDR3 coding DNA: TGTGCCAGCCGGACAGGCATCTCCTACGAGCAGTACTTC.

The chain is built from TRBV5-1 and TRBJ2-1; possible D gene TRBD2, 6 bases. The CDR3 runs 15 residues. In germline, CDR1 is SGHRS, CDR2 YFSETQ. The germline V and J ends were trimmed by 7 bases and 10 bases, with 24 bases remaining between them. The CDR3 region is CASGGTSRRPVEQFF. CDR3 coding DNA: TGCGCCAGCGGCGGGACTTCCCGGAGGCCGGTCGAGCAGTTCTTC.

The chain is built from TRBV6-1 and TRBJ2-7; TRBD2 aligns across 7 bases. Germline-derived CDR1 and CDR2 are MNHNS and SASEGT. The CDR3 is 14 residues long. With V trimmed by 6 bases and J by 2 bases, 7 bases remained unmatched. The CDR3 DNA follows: TGTGCCAGCAGCCCGGCTAGCGGCCCCTACGAGCAGTACTTC. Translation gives CASSPASGPYEQYF.

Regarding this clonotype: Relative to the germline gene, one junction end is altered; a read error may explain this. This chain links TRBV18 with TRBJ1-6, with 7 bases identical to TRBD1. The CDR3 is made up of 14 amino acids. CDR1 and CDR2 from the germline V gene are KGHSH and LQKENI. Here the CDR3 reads CASSPGQVNSPPHF. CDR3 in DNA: TGTGCCAGCTCACCCGGACAGGTGAATTCACCCCCCCACTTT.

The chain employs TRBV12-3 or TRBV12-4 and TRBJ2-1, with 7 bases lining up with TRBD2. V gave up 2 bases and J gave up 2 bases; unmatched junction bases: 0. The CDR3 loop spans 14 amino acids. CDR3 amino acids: CASSLLAAYNEQFF. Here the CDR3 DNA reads TGTGCCAGCAGTTTACTAGCGGCCTACAATGAGCAGTTCTTC.

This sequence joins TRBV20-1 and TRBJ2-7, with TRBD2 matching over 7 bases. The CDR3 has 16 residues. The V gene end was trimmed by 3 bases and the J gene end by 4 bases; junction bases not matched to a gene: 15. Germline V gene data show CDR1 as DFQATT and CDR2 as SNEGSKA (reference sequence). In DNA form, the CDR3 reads TGCAGTGCTAGGCTTTCCGTAAGGGAGGGAAGTTACGAGCAGTACTTC. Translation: CSARLSVREGSYEQYF.

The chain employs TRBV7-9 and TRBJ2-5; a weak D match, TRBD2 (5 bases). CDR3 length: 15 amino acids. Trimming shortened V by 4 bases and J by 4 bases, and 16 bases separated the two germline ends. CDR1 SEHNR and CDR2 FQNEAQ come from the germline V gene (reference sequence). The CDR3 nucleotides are TGTGCCAGCAGCTCGACTGGGAGCCATCCAGAGACCCAGTACTTC. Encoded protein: CASSSTGSHPETQYF. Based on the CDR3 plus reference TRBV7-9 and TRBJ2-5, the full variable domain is DTGVSQNPRHKITKRGQNVTFRCDPISEHNRLYWYRQTLGQGPEFLTYFQNEAQLEKSRLLSDRFSAERPKGSFSTLEIQRTEQGDSAMYLCASSSTGSHPETQYFGPGTRLLVL.

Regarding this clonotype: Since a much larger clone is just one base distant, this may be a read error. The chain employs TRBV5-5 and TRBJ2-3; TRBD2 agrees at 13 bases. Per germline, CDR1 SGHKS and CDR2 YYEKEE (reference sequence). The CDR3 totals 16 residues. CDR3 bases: TGTGCCGGCAGCTTGGAACTAGCGGGGGGGCGGGATACGCAGTATTTT. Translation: CAGSLELAGGRDTQYF.

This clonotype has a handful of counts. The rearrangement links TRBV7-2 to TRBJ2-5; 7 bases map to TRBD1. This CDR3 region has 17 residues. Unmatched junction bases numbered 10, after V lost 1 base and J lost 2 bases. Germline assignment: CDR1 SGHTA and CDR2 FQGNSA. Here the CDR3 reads CASSLGKGQRIQETQYF. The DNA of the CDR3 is TGTGCCAGCAGCTTAGGGAAGGGACAGCGTATACAAGAGACCCAGTACTTC.